This passage covers 20 T cell receptor beta chains from one sample sequenced in a study of blood T cell repertoires in COVID-19. Method: immunoSEQ multiplex PCR; TCRdb's copy keeps in-frame clones and lacks some. The sample has about 280,000 clones, roughly 86% seen once; the top ten hold about 8.8%. Sequencing input: peripheral blood. These receptors were collected from a man aged 40-55 years with active or convalescent COVID-19.

The V gene is TRBV11-2, the J gene TRBJ2-5, with D perhaps TRBD2 (6 bases). This CDR3 region has 14 residues. CDR1 is SGHAT and CDR2 is FQNNGV in the germline V gene. V lost 5 bases to trimming and J lost 5 bases, with 15 bases between them. CDR3 DNA: TGTGCCAGCAGCCTAGGAGGGTTCGAGGAGACCCAGTACTTC. Its protein product is CASSLGGFEETQYF.

V gene TRBV20-1 combines with J gene TRBJ2-1; 8 positions agree with TRBD2. The CDR3 contains 11 residues. V gave up 7 bases and J gave up 13 bases; unmatched junction bases: 9. CDR1 is DFQATT and CDR2 is SNEGSKA in the germline V gene (reference sequence). The CDR3 nucleotides read TGCAGTGTCCCAGCGGGAGCCATTCAGTTCTTC. This sequence encodes CSVPAGAIQFF.

The chain is built from TRBV7-2 and TRBJ1-6; a possible D gene is TRBD1 (5 bases). CDR1 is SGHTA and CDR2 is FQGNSA in the germline V gene. V was pared by 0 bases and J by 8 bases, with 8 bases between. There are 14 residues in the CDR3. CDR3 sequence (DNA): TGTGCCAGCAGCTTAGCCGGGGGTTATTCACCCCTCCACTTT. Residues: CASSLAGGYSPLHF.

The rearrangement links TRBV19 to TRBJ2-2; 10 nucleotides align to TRBD2. Germline-derived CDR1 and CDR2 are LNHDA and SQIVND (reference sequence). The CDR3 is made up of 15 amino acids. With V trimmed by 3 bases and J by 4 bases, 2 bases remained unmatched. For the CDR3, the DNA is TGTGCCAGTAGTATCTCTAGCGGGGGCACCGGGGAGCTGTTTTTT. Translating gives CASSISSGGTGELFF.

The rearrangement uses TRBV28 and TRBJ2-2; a weak D match, TRBD1 (6 bases). The germline V and J ends were trimmed by 4 bases and 1 base, with 10 bases remaining between them. CDR1 is MDHEN, CDR2 SYDVKM, per germline. The CDR3 spans 15 residues. CDR3 in amino acids: CASSWDIENTGELFF. In nucleotides, the CDR3 is TGTGCCAGCAGTTGGGACATTGAGAACACCGGGGAGCTGTTTTTT.

This rearrangement joins TRBV6-4 to TRBJ1-4, with D possibly being TRBD1 (6 bases). The CDR3 has 15 amino acids. The germline V gene has CDR1 MRHNA and CDR2 SNTAGT. CDR3 coding DNA: TGTGGCGGACAGTGGGGCAACCCAACTAATGAAAAACTGTTTTTT. It encodes CGGQWGNPTNEKLFF.

The V and J genes are TRBV3-1 (or the pseudogene TRBV3-2) and TRBJ2-7, with D possibly matching TRBD1 (7 bases). Trimming cost V 3 bases and J 5 bases, with 14 bases left between them. CDR3 size: 14 residues. In germline, CDR1 is LGHDT, CDR2 YNNKEL (reference sequence). In DNA, the CDR3 is TGTGCCAGCAGCCAGGAGGGGGCCGCTAACGAGCAGTACTTC. Protein sequence: CASSQEGAANEQYF.

This clone was detected only a few times. V gene TRBV5-5 combines with J gene TRBJ1-1, with unresolved D. Trimming removed 0 bases from V and 0 bases from J, with 18 bases in between. In germline, CDR1 is SGHKS, CDR2 YYEKEE (reference sequence). The CDR3 sequence is 18 residues long. CDR3 amino acids: CASSLGFGSPAMNTEAFF. DNA of the CDR3: TGTGCCAGCAGCTTGGGATTCGGGAGTCCTGCTATGAACACTGAAGCTTTCTTT.

The chain is built from TRBV2 and TRBJ1-4, with D tentatively TRBD1 (5 bases). This CDR3 is built from 14 residues. Trimming took off 6 bases at V and 0 bases at J, with 8 bases between the two ends. The V gene's germline CDR1 is SNHLY and CDR2 FYNNEI. The CDR3 protein is CASRDTSTNEKLFF. CDR3 DNA: TGTGCCAGCAGGGACACCTCAACTAATGAAAAACTGTTTTTT.

V and J are TRBV28 and TRBJ1-2; a possible D gene is TRBD1 (5 bases). Between the trimmed V and J ends, which lost 3 bases and 2 bases, there was a span of 10 bases. The CDR3 length is 14 residues. The germline gives CDR1 MDHEN, CDR2 SYDVKM. CDR3 sequence: CASSLLQGNYGYTF. CDR3 sequence (DNA): TGTGCCAGCAGTTTGTTGCAGGGAAACTATGGCTACACCTTC.

The chain is built from TRBV5-8 and TRBJ1-1; 7 nucleotides agree with TRBD1. The CDR3 covers 17 residues. Germline CDR1 and CDR2: SGHTS and YDEGEE. J gave up 4 bases and V 2 bases, and 14 bases lay outside the gene matches. CDR3 region: CASSFLGQSVQSTEAFF. The DNA of the CDR3 is TGTGCCAGCAGCTTTTTGGGACAGTCCGTACAGAGCACTGAAGCTTTCTTT.

V and J are TRBV24-1 and TRBJ1-5; D perhaps matches TRBD1 (5 bases). This CDR3 is 13 amino acids long. Looked up from germline, CDR1 is KGHDR and CDR2 is SFDVKD. The V end lost 3 bases, the J end lost 6 bases, and 8 bases lay between the germline ends. This chain's CDR3 is CATSDPGGQPQHF. In DNA form, the CDR3 reads TGTGCCACCAGTGATCCGGGGGGTCAGCCCCAGCATTTT.

The V call is TRBV19, the J call TRBJ2-2, with 9 bases fitting TRBD1. V lost 5 bases, J lost 6 bases, and 10 bases stayed unmatched. CDR1 and CDR2 from the germline V gene are LNHDA and SQIVND (reference sequence). This CDR3 spans 16 amino acids. CDR3 coding DNA: TGTGCCAGTAGTGTACTCGGGACAGGGTGGCCCGGGGAGCTGTTTTTT. It translates to CASSVLGTGWPGELFF.

The chain has TRBV9 and TRBJ1-1; 7 bases agree with TRBD1. Trimming at V came to 0 bases and at J to 3 bases, leaving 5 bases not matched to a gene. CDR1 and CDR2 from the germline V gene are SGDLS and YYNGEE. This CDR3 comprises 15 residues. CDR3 protein: CASSVDVTGYTEAFF. DNA for the CDR3: TGTGCCAGCAGCGTAGACGTGACAGGGTACACTGAAGCTTTCTTT.

CDR3 protein: CATSRAGRGLARETQYF. In DNA, the CDR3 is TGTGCCACCAGCAGGGCTGGCCGGGGATTGGCCAGAGAGACCCAGTACTTC. V gene TRBV15 combines with J gene TRBJ2-5; a weak D match, TRBD2 (5 bases). From germline, CDR1 is LNHNV and CDR2 YYDKDF (reference sequence). The CDR3 loop spans 17 amino acids. The V end was cut by 3 bases, the J end by 4 bases, with 21 bases between.

The J gene is TRBJ1-5, the V gene TRBV5-5, with D perhaps TRBD1 (5 bases). The CDR3 totals 15 residues. V was cut by 3 bases and J by 0 bases, with 10 bases left in between. Per the germline V gene, CDR1 is SGHKS and CDR2 is YYEKEE (reference sequence). CDR3 sequence (DNA): TGTGCCAGCAGCTGGCGGGGCGATAGCAATCAGCCCCAGCATTTT. Protein: CASSWRGDSNQPQHF.

The gene calls are TRBV6-1 and TRBJ2-3, with 7 bases that match TRBD2. The CDR3 extends over 15 amino acids. With 3 bases clipped from V and 6 bases from J, the junction kept 9 bases outside the gene matches. Germline V gene sequence: CDR1 MNHNS, CDR2 SASEGT. The CDR3 loop reads CASSDGGRLYDTQYF. DNA for the CDR3: TGTGCCAGCAGTGACGGCGGGAGACTTTACGATACGCAGTATTTT.

The chain combines TRBV18 with TRBJ2-3; TRBD2 agrees at 8 bases. From germline, CDR1 is KGHSH and CDR2 LQKENI. Unmatched junction bases numbered 8, after V lost 6 bases and J lost 0 bases. CDR3 length equals 16 residues. CDR3 region: CASSPSGRASTDTQYF. CDR3 in DNA: TGTGCCAGCTCTCCAAGCGGGAGAGCTAGCACAGATACGCAGTATTTT. Based on the CDR3 plus reference TRBV18 and TRBJ2-3, the full variable domain is NAGVMQNPRHLVRRRGQEARLRCSPMKGHSHVYWYRQLPEEGLKFMVYLQKENIIDESGMPKERFSAEFPKEGPSILRIQQVVRGDSAAYFCASSPSGRASTDTQYFGPGTRLTVL.

This chain uses TRBV7-9 with TRBJ1-2, with D maybe TRBD1 (5 bases). The CDR3 is 13 residues long. In germline, CDR1 is SEHNR, CDR2 FQNEAQ (reference sequence). V was shortened by 5 bases and J by 4 bases, with 11 bases between the two germline ends. The CDR3 reads CASSLQGAYGYTF. The CDR3 bases are TGTGCCAGCAGCCTGCAGGGTGCCTATGGCTACACCTTC. Drawing the rest from reference TRBV7-9 and TRBJ1-2, the complete variable domain is DTGVSQNPRHKITKRGQNVTFRCDPISEHNRLYWYRQTLGQGPEFLTYFQNEAQLEKSRLLSDRFSAERPKGSFSTLEIQRTEQGDSAMYLCASSLQGAYGYTFGSGTRLTVV.

The V gene is TRBV10-3, the J gene TRBJ2-1; 7 bases fit TRBD2. The ends lost 7 bases at V and 5 bases at J; junction bases unmatched: 2. The germline gives CDR1 ENHRY, CDR2 SYGVKD. CDR3 length: 12 residues. The CDR3, as DNA: TGTGCCATCACACGGGGGGACAATGAGCAGTTCTTC. Residues: CAITRGDNEQFF.